This entry concerns a single T cell receptor (beta chain). The data derive from a study of shared clonotypes between healthy human individuals. Germline-derived CDR1 and CDR2 are LGHNA and YSLEER. This CDR3 has 15 residues. The germline V and J ends were trimmed by 6 bases and 6 bases, with 17 bases remaining between them. Profiling relied on immunoSEQ multiplex PCR, and the TCRdb table lists in-frame clones only, not all of them. The sample holds about 2.3 million clones, about 92% seen once. This TCR came from a man in his late teens or twenties in good health. Some clones in this sample may be carry-over from other donors' samples. The sample was naive CD4+ T cells from PBMCs. Subset specified: CD45RA+ positively selected. This rearrangement joins TRBV4-3 to TRBJ2-2, with D perhaps being TRBD1 or TRBD2 (7 bases each). The CDR3 nucleotides are TGCGCCAGCAGGGGAGGGGGAGGGACAGCCGGGGAGCTGTTTTTT. Translating gives CASRGGGGTAGELFF.